This T cell receptor beta chain stems from a study of shared clonotypes between healthy human individuals. Study conclusions and caveats: Donor clonotype sharing was expected to depend on sequencing depth. Clonotypes which were not shared had lower generation probabilities than clonotypes that all four donors shared.

Caucasian adults residing in Nashville, Tennessee made up all the donors. Turning to this clone: Its specificity is unknown.

The authors loaded 200 ng DNA, 30,000 to 35,000 T cell genomes, into sorted-subset replicate PCRs. Sequencing used immunoSEQ multiplex PCR; TCRdb keeps in-frame clones, though not all of them. The table includes roughly 2.5 million clones, around 90% detected once. The V gene's germline CDR1 is SGHVS and CDR2 FQNEAQ. The CDR3 is made up of 14 amino acids. The V end lost 1 base, the J end lost 0 bases, and 4 bases lay between the germline ends. The sample was naive CD4+ T cells sorted from blood. The subset denotes: CD45RA+ positively selected. This receptor was obtained from a man aged 18 to 35 in good health. The chain combines TRBV7-8 with TRBJ2-1; D not resolved. CDR3 nucleotide sequence: TGTGCCAGCAGCTTAGTGTCCTCCTACAATGAGCAGTTCTTC. It translates to CASSLVSSYNEQFF. The full variable domain, in which reference TRBV7-8 and TRBJ2-1 provide the parts outside the CDR3, is GAGVSQSPRYKVAKRGQDVALRCDPISGHVSLFWYQQALGQGPEFLTYFQNEAQLDKSGLPSDRFFAERPEGSVSTLKIQRTQQEDSAVYLCASSLVSSYNEQFFGPGTRLTVL.